This TCR beta chain was documented in a study of CD8 T cells in Susac syndrome. Peripheral blood CD8+ and CD4+ T cells were profiled by TCR beta sequencing. Reverse transcription of about 0.45 to 1 ug RNA was carried out with random hexamers. The method of amplification for TCR beta CDR3 was immunoSEQ multiplex PCR, covering 54 Vbeta and 13 Jbeta. TCRdb re-analysed the immunoSEQ multiplex PCR reads in MiXCR, keeping a single row per CDR3 protein. The sample comprises about 130,000 distinct CDR3 sequences, nearly 95% of which are singletons, and around 0.12% rests with the top ten. In its sample, this clonotype was seen a few times. The target antigen is unknown. General study findings and limits: TCR sequencing and HLA analysis covered a relatively small number of individuals.

The source of this sequence is a human donor in good health. The sequenced material came from CD4+ T cells from PBMCs.

The chain's CDR3 is CASSPGQGAEYEQYF. The CDR3 region has the DNA TGCGCCAGCAGCCCAGGACAGGGGGCCGAGTACGAGCAGTACTTC. The chain employs TRBV5-1 and TRBJ2-7; 11 bases align to TRBD1. This CDR3 has 15 amino acids. V lost 4 bases and J lost 4; bases outside the gene matches: 7. Looked up from germline, CDR1 is SGHRS and CDR2 is YFSETQ.